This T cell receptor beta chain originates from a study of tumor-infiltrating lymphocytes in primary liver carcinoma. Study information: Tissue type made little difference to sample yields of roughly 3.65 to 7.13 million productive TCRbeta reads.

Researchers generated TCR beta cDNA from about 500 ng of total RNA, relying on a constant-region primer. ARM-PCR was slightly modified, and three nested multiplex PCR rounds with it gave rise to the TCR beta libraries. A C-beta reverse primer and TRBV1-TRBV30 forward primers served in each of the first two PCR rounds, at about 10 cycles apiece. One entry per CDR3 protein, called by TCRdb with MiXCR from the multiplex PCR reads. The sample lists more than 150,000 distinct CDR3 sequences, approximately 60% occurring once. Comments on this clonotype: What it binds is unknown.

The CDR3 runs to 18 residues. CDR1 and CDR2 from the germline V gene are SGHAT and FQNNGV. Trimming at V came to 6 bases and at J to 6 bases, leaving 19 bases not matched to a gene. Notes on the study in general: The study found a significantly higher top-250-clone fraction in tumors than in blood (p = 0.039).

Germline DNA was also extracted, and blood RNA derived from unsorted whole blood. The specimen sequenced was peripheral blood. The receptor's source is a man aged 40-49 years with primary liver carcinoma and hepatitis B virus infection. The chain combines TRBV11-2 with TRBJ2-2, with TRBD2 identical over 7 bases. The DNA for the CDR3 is TGTGCCAGCAGTATGGGACCAGCGGGAAGTACGACTCCCGGGGAGCTGTTTTTT. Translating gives CASSMGPAGSTTPGELFF.